What follows is one T cell receptor beta chain and its context. Its antigen is currently unknown. The data are from a study of cytomegalovirus exposure and HLA in healthy donors. Findings and limits, study-wide: Accurate prediction of most subjects' HLA-A and HLA-B alleles from TCR beta sequences was reported. The study listed 164 cytomegalovirus-associated TCR beta chains. Presence/absence analysis assumed near-uniform sequencing depth across donors.

Both 60 Vbeta primers and 13 Jbeta primers went into the PCR. Sequencing used immunoSEQ multiplex PCR; TCRdb keeps in-frame clones, though not all of them. The table shows around 70,000 clones, with approximately 81% occurring only once. The germline gives CDR1 LGHNA, CDR2 YNFKEQ. The CDR3 has 14 amino acids. The V gene lost 0 bases and the J gene lost 2 bases, with 5 bases spanning the gap. The sample consisted of PBMCs. The receptor comes from a woman between 40 and 55 years old in good health and CMV-seropositive. This sequence joins TRBV4-2 and TRBJ1-5; D remains ambiguous. The CDR3 protein is CASSQDVGNQPQHF. The CDR3 coding sequence is TGTGCCAGCAGCCAAGATGTAGGCAATCAGCCCCAGCATTTT.